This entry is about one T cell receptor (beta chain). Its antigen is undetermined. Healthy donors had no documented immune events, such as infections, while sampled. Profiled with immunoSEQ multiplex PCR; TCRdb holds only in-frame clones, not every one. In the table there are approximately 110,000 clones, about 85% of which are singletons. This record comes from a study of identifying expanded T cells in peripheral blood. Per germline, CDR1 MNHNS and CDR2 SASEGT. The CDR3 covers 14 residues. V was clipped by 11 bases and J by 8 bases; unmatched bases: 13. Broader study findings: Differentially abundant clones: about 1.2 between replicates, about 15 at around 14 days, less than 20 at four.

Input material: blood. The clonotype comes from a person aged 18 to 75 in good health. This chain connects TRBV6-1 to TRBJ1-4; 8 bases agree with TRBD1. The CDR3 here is CALMRTGTYEKLFF. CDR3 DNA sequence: TGTGCCTTAATGCGGACAGGGACATACGAAAAACTGTTTTTT.